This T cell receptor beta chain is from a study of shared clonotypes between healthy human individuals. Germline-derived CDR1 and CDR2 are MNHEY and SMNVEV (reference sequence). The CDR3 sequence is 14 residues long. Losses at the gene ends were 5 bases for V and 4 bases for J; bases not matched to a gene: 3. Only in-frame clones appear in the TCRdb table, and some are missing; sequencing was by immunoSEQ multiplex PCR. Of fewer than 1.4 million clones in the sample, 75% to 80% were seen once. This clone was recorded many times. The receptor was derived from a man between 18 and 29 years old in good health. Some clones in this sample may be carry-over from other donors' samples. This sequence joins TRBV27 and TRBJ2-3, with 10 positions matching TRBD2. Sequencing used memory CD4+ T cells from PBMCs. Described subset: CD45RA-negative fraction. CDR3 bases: TGTGCCAGCAGTAGACTAGCGGGTTCAGATACGCAGTATTTT. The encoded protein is CASSRLAGSDTQYF.